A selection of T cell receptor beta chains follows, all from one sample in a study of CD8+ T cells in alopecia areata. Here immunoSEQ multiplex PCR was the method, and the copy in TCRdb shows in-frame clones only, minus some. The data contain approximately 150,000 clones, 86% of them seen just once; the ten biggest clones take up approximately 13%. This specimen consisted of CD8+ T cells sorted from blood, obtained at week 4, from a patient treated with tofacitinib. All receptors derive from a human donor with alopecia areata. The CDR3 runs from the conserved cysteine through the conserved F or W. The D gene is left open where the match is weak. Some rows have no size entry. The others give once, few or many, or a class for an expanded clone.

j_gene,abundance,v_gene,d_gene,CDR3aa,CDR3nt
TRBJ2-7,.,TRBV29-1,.,CSVEKGDYEQYF,TGCAGCGTTGAGAAGGGGGACTACGAGCAGTACTTC
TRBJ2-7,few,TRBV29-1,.,CSVEVGASYEQYF,TGCAGCGTTGAAGTGGGGGCCTCCTACGAGCAGTACTTC
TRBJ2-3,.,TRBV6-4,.,CASSDLRYFTDTQYF,TGTGCCAGCAGTGACCTTAGGTATTTCACAGATACGCAGTATTTT
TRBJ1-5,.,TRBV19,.,CASSPGGDYQPQHF,TGTGCCAGTAGTCCCGGAGGGGACTATCAGCCCCAGCATTTT
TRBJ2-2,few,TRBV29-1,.,CSVREGYGELFF,TGCAGCGTTCGCGAGGGTTACGGGGAGCTGTTTTTT
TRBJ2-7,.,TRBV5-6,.,CASSLIVGGDYYEQYF,TGTGCCAGCAGCTTGATTGTCGGCGGAGACTATTACGAGCAGTACTTC
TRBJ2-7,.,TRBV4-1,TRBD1,CASSSRQGDEQYF,TGCGCCAGCAGCTCTCGACAGGGGGACGAGCAGTACTTC
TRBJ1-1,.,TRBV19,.,CAGYSGTEAFF,TGTGCCGGGTACAGTGGGACTGAAGCTTTCTTT
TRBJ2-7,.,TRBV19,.,CASSYSHEQYF,TGTGCCAGTAGTTACAGTCATGAGCAGTACTTC
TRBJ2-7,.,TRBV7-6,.,CASSLDPAGVVYEQYF,TGTGCCAGCAGCTTAGACCCGGCAGGGGTTGTCTACGAGCAGTACTTC
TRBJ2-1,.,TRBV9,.,CASSVGGIDYNEQFF,TGTGCCAGCAGCGTAGGAGGTATTGACTACAATGAGCAGTTCTTC
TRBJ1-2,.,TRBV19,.,CASIQAGGGHGYTF,TGTGCCAGCATACAGGCCGGCGGGGGTCATGGCTACACCTTC
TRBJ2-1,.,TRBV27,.,CASSLSLSGTEEQFF,TGTGCCAGCAGTTTATCCCTCTCCGGGACGGAAGAGCAGTTCTTC
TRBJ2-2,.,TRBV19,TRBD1,CASSITPTGIRELFF,TGTGCCAGTAGTATAACCCCGACAGGGATCCGGGAGCTGTTTTTT
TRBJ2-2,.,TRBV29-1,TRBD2,CSVESGGKAGELFF,TGCAGCGTTGAGAGCGGGGGGAAAGCCGGGGAGCTGTTTTTT
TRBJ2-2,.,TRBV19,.,CASRPGSGELFF,TGTGCCAGTAGACCGGGGAGCGGGGAGCTGTTTTTT
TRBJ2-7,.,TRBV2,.,CASSDRDTPYEQYF,TGTGCCAGCAGTGATAGGGACACCCCCTACGAGCAGTACTTC
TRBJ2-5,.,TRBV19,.,CASSLGGGQETQYF,TGTGCCAGTAGTCTGGGCGGAGGCCAAGAGACCCAGTACTTC
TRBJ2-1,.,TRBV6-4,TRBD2,CASSEVAGGVSSYNEQFF,TGTGCCAGCAGTGAAGTTGCGGGGGGGGTTAGCTCCTACAATGAGCAGTTCTTC
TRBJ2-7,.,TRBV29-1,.,CSVVTADGTYEQYF,TGCAGCGTTGTTACCGCGGACGGAACCTACGAGCAGTACTTC
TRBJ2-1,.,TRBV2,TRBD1,CASSPDRGRWYEQFF,TGTGCCAGCAGTCCGGACAGGGGGCGTTGGTATGAGCAGTTCTTC
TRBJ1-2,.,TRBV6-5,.,CASSKDSYGYTF,TGTGCCAGCAGTAAGGACAGCTATGGCTACACCTTC
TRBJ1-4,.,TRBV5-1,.,CASSLDLGTTNEKLFF,TGCGCCAGCAGCTTGGATCTCGGCACAACTAATGAAAAACTGTTTTTT
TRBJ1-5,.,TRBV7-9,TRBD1,CASSLDPTGQGIQPQHF,TGTGCCAGCAGCTTAGACCCGACAGGACAGGGTATTCAGCCCCAGCATTTT
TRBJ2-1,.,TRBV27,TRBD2,CATKGTSGGGLSYNEQFF,TGTGCCACCAAGGGGACTAGCGGGGGTGGGCTCTCCTACAATGAGCAGTTCTTC
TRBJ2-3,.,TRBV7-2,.,CASSLGGGEADTQYF,TGTGCCAGCAGCTTGGGTGGCGGGGAAGCCGATACGCAGTATTTT
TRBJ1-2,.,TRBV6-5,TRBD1,CASSSRTGFGGYTF,TGTGCCAGCAGTTCTCGGACAGGGTTCGGTGGCTACACCTTC
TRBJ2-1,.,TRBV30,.,CAWDSGYNEQFF,TGTGCCTGGGATAGCGGATACAATGAGCAGTTCTTC